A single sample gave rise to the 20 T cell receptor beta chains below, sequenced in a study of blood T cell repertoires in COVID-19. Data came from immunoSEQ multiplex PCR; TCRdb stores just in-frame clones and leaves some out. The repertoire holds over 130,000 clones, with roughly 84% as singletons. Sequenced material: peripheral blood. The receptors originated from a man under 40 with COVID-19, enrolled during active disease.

The CDR3 DNA is TGTGCCAGTAGTATAGATATCCAGGGAGGCTACACCTTC. It specifies CASSIDIQGGYTF. The chain carries TRBV19 and TRBJ1-2; tentative D call: TRBD1 (5 bases). The V and J ends lost 0 bases and 8 bases respectively, with 10 bases between them. CDR1 is LNHDA and CDR2 is SQIVND in the germline V gene (reference sequence). This CDR3 has 13 amino acids.

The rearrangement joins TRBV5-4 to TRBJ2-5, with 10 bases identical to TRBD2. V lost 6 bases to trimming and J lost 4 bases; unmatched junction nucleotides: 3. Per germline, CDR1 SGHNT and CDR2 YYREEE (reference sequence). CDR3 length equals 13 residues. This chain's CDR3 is CASKASGRETQYF. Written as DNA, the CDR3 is TGTGCCAGCAAAGCTAGCGGGAGAGAGACCCAGTACTTC.

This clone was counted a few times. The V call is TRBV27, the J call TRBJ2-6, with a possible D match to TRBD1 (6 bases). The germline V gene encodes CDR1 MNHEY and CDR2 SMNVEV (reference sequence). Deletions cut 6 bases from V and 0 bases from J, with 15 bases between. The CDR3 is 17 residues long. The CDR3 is CASRQRGQSSGANVLTF. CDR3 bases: TGTGCCAGCAGACAGAGAGGACAGAGCTCTGGGGCCAACGTCCTGACTTTC.

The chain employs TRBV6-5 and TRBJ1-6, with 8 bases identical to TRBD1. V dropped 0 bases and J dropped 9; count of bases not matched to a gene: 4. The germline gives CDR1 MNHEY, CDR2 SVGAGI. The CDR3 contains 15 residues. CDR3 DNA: TGTGCCAGCAGTTACTCGAGGACAGGGAGTTCACCCCTCCACTTT. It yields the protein CASSYSRTGSSPLHF.

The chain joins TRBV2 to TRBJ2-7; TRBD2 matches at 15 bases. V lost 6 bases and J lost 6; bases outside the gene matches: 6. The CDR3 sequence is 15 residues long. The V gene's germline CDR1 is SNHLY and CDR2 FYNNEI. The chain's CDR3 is CASSGLAGGGTEQYF. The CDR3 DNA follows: TGTGCCAGCAGCGGACTAGCGGGAGGGGGGACCGAGCAGTACTTC.

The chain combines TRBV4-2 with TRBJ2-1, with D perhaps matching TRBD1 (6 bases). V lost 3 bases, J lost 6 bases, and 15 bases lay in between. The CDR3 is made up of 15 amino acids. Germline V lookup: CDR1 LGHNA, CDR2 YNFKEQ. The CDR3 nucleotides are TGTGCCAGCAGCCAGCGACAGACAGGAATCAATGAGCAGTTCTTC. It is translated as CASSQRQTGINEQFF.

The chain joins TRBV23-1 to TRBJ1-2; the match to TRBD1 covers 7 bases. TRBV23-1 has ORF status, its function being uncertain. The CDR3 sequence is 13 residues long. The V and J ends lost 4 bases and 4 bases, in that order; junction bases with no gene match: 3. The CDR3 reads CASSLDRVYGYTF. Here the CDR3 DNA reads TGCGCCAGCAGTCTAGACAGGGTCTATGGCTACACCTTC.

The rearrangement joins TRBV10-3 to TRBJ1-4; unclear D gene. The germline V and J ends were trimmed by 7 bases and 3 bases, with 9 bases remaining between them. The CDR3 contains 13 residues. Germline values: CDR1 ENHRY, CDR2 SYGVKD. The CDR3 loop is CAIKGGSNEKLFF. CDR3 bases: TGTGCCATCAAAGGCGGATCTAATGAAAAACTGTTTTTT.

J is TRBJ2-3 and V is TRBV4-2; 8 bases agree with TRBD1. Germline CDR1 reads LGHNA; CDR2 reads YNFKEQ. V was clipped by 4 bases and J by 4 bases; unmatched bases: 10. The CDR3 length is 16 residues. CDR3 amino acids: CASSLEGQGTSDTQYF. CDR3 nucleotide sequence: TGTGCCAGCAGCCTCGAAGGACAGGGAACGTCAGATACGCAGTATTTT.

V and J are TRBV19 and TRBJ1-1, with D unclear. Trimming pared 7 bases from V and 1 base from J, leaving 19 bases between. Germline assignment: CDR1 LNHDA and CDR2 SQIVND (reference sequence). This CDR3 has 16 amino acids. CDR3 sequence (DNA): TGTGCCAGTATCCCAATCCCCGGGGAGGCGAACACTGAAGCTTTCTTT. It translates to CASIPIPGEANTEAFF.

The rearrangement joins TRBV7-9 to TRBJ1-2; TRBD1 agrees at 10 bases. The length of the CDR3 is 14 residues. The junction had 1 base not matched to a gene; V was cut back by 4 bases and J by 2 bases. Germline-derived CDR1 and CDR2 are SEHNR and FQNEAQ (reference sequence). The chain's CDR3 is CASSWGQGNYGYTF. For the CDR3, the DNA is TGTGCCAGCAGCTGGGGACAGGGGAACTATGGCTACACCTTC.

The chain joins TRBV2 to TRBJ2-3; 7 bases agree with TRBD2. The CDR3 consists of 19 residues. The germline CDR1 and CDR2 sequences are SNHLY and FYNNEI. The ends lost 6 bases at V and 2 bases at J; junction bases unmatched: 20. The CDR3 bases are TGTGCCAGCAGATTGCGGGAGCTGGGACTCTCGCGGTCCACAGATACGCAGTATTTT. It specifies CASRLRELGLSRSTDTQYF.

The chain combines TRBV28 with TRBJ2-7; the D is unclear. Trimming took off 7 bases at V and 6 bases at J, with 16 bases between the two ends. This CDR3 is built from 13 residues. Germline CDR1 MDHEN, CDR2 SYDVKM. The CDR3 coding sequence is TGTGCCAGCAAAAATTCAGCCGGGTTCGAGCAGTACTTC. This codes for CASKNSAGFEQYF.

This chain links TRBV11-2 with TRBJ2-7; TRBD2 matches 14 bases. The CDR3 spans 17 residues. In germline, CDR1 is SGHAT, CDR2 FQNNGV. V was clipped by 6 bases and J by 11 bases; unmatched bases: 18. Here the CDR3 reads CASRTPKAGTSGRREYF. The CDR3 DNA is TGTGCCAGCAGAACTCCAAAAGCGGGGACTAGCGGGAGAAGAGAGTACTTC.

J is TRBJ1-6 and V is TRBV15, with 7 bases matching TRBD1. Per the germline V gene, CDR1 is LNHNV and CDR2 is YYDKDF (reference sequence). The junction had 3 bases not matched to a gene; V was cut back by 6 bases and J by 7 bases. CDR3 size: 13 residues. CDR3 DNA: TGTGCCACCAGGGGACAGACAAATTCACCCCTCCACTTT. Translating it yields CATRGQTNSPLHF.

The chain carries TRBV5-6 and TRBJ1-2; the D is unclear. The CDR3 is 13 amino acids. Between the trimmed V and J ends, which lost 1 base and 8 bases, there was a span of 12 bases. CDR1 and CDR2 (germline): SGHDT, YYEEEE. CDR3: CASSLSNSVGYTF. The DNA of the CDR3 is TGTGCCAGCAGCTTGAGTAACTCCGTCGGCTACACCTTC.

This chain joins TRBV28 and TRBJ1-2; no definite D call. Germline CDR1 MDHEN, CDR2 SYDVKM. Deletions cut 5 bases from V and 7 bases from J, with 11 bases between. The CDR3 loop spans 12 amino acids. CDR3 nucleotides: TGTGCCAGCAGTCCGGGTCTCGGTGGCTACACCTTC. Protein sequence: CASSPGLGGYTF.

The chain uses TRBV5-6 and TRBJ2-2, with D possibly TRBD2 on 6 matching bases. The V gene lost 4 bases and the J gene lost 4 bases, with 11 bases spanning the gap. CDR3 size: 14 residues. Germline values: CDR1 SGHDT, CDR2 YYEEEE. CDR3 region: CASSEGLSTGELFF. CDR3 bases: TGTGCCAGCAGCGAGGGACTGTCCACCGGGGAGCTGTTTTTT.

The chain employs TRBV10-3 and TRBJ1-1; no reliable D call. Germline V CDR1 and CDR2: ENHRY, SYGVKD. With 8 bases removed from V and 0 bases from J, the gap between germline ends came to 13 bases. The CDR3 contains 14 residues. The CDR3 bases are TGTGCCATCTGGGCCTCCCAGATGAACACTGAAGCTTTCTTT. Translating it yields CAIWASQMNTEAFF.

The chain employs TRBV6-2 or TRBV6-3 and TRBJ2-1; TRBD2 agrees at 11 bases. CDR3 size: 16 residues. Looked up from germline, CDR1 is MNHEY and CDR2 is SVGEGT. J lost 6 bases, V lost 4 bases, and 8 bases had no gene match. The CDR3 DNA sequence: TGTGCCAGCAGTTCTCCGACTAGCGGGATTCTCAATGAGCAGTTCTTC. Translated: CASSSPTSGILNEQFF.